The 12 T cell receptor beta chains in this list originate from one sample, sequenced in a study of T cells after somatic rescue of genetic block. Repertoires were generated with immunoSEQ multiplex PCR, while TCRdb's copy carries only in-frame clones and drops some. The profile covers 13,000 to 15,000 clones, with about 70% appearing a single time and more than 13% taken by the ten largest. The specimen was peripheral blood mononuclear cells (PBMCs). These receptor sequences come from a boy aged 5-17 years.

V usage is TRBV4-2 and J usage is TRBJ2-2; 11 nucleotides align to TRBD2. V was clipped by 1 base and J by 2 bases; unmatched bases: 9. The germline V gene has CDR1 LGHNA and CDR2 YNFKEQ. The CDR3 covers 19 residues. The CDR3 loop is CASSQVLAGASGNTGELFF. The DNA for the CDR3 is TGTGCCAGCAGCCAAGTACTAGCGGGGGCCTCGGGAAACACCGGGGAGCTGTTTTTT.

This clone was observed a few times. This sequence joins TRBV18 and TRBJ2-7; maybe TRBD1 (6 bases). The CDR3 is 14 residues long. With 1 base removed from V and 2 bases from J, the gap between germline ends came to 9 bases. The germline V gene has CDR1 KGHSH and CDR2 LQKENI. Written as DNA, the CDR3 is TGTGCCAGCTCACCACGGACAGAAGCCTACGAGCAGTACTTC. Its translation is CASSPRTEAYEQYF.

This sequence joins TRBV18 and TRBJ2-7, with TRBD2 as a possible D gene (5 bases). The V gene's germline CDR1 is KGHSH and CDR2 LQKENI. The V end was cut by 1 base, the J end by 2 bases, with 9 bases between. The CDR3 has 14 residues. CDR3 DNA: TGTGCCAGCTCACCACGAGGGAACACCTACGAGCAGTACTTC. Translated, it gives CASSPRGNTYEQYF.

This chain uses TRBV2 with TRBJ2-7, with D perhaps being TRBD1 or TRBD2 (6 bases each). CDR1 and CDR2 from the germline V gene are SNHLY and FYNNEI. CDR3 length: 12 residues. V lost 8 bases, J lost 4 bases, and 12 bases lay in between. The CDR3 DNA reads TGTGCCAGCGGGGGGACAAATTACGAGCAGTACTTC. It codes for CASGGTNYEQYF. The whole variable domain, filled in from reference TRBV2 and TRBJ2-7, reads EPEVTQTPSHQVTQMGQEVILRCVPISNHLYFYWYRQILGQKVEFLVSFYNNEISEKSEIFDDQFSVERPDGSNFTLKIRSTKLEDSAMYFCASGGTNYEQYFGPGTRLTVT.

This rearrangement joins TRBV6-1 to TRBJ1-4; D remains ambiguous. In germline, CDR1 is MNHNS, CDR2 SASEGT. The V and J ends lost 5 bases and 8 bases respectively, with 9 bases between them. The CDR3 has 12 residues. In nucleotides, the CDR3 is TGTGCCAGCAGTTGGGAGTCAGAAAAACTGTTTTTT. Protein product: CASSWESEKLFF.

There are a few counts of this clone. CDR3: CASSPDRGRNGNQPQHF. The CDR3 DNA reads as TGTGCCAGTAGTCCCGACAGGGGGCGAAATGGCAATCAGCCCCAGCATTTT. This chain joins TRBV19 and TRBJ1-5, with 10 bases identical to TRBD1. CDR3 length equals 17 residues. The V and J ends lost 5 bases and 2 bases, in that order; junction bases with no gene match: 9. CDR1 and CDR2 from the germline V gene are LNHDA and SQIVND (reference sequence). Full variable domain (remainder filled in from reference TRBV19 and TRBJ1-5): DGGITQSPKYLFRKEGQNVTLSCEQNLNHDAMYWYRQDPGQGLRLIYYSQIVNDFQKGDIAEGYSVSREKKESFPLTVTSAQKNPTAFYLCASSPDRGRNGNQPQHFGDGTRLSIL.

This clone was counted between two and nine times. The chain recombines TRBV16 with TRBJ2-3; 8 bases line up with TRBD1. The CDR3 consists of 16 residues. Trimming cost V 4 bases and J 2 bases; bases outside gene matches: 8. CDR1 and CDR2 (germline): KGHSY, FQNENV. CDR3 sequence reads: CASSLTRTGITDTQYF. The DNA for the CDR3 is TGTGCCAGCAGCCTCACGAGGACAGGGATCACAGATACGCAGTATTTT.

A few counts support this clone. The chain combines TRBV28 with TRBJ2-7; D gene uncertain. The CDR3 runs to 12 residues. The V and J ends lost 6 bases and 2 bases respectively, with 8 bases between them. Germline assignment: CDR1 MDHEN and CDR2 SYDVKM. DNA for the CDR3: TGTGCCAGCAGAGCGCGCCCCTACGAGCAGTACTTC. It specifies CASRARPYEQYF.

This rearrangement joins TRBV11-3 to TRBJ2-3; D is unclear. Germline CDR1 SGHNT, CDR2 YENEEA. The CDR3 loop spans 16 amino acids. Trimming left V 1 base short and J 2 bases short, with 13 bases between. The chain's CDR3 is CASSLGFLGPTDTQYF. The CDR3 DNA follows: TGTGCCAGCAGCTTAGGGTTTCTAGGCCCCACAGATACGCAGTATTTT. The whole variable domain, filled in from reference TRBV11-3 and TRBJ2-3, reads EAGVVQSPRYKIIEKKQPVAFWCNPISGHNTLYWYLQNLGQGPELLIRYENEEAVDDSQLPKDRFSAERLKGVDSTLKIQPAELGDSAVYLCASSLGFLGPTDTQYFGPGTRLTVL.

The chain joins TRBV18 to TRBJ1-5; D is unclear. V was shortened by 4 bases and J by 5 bases, with 9 bases between the two germline ends. The CDR3 is made up of 13 amino acids. Germline-derived CDR1 and CDR2 are KGHSH and LQKENI. The DNA of the CDR3 is TGTGCCAGCTCACAGGACGTAGATCAGCCCCAGCATTTT. Residues: CASSQDVDQPQHF.

The genes are TRBV15 and TRBJ2-7, with 10 bases lining up with TRBD1. V trimming: 5 bases; J trimming: 0 bases; junction bases outside the gene matches: 13. Germline assignment: CDR1 LNHNV and CDR2 YYDKDF (reference sequence). This CDR3 has 18 amino acids. CDR3 residues: CATSQGQGMRASSYEQYF. As DNA, the CDR3 is TGTGCCACCAGCCAGGGACAGGGGATGCGGGCCAGCTCCTACGAGCAGTACTTC.

V gene TRBV5-1 combines with J gene TRBJ2-4; perhaps TRBD1 as D (5 bases). CDR3 length: 13 residues. The germline CDR1 and CDR2 sequences are SGHRS and YFSETQ. Trimming took off 4 bases at V and 9 bases at J, with 14 bases between the two ends. CDR3 in DNA: TGCGCCAGCAGCAAAACAGGTCCGGGCATTCAGTACTTC. It is translated as CASSKTGPGIQYF.